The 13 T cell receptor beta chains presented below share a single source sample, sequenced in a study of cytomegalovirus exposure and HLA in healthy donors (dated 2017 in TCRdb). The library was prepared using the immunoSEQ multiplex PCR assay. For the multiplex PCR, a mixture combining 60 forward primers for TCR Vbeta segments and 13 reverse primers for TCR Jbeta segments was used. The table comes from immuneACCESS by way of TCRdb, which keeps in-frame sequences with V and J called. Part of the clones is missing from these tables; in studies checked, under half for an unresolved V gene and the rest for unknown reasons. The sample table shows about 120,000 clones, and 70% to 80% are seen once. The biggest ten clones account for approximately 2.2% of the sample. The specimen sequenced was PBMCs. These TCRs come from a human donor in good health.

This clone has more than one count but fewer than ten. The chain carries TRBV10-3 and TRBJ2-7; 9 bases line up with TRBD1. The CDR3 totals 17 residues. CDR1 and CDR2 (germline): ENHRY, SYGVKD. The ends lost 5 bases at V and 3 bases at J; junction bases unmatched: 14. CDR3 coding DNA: TGTGCCATCAGTCCGTATAAAGTGGGACAGGGTGACTACGAGCAGTACTTC. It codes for CAISPYKVGQGDYEQYF.

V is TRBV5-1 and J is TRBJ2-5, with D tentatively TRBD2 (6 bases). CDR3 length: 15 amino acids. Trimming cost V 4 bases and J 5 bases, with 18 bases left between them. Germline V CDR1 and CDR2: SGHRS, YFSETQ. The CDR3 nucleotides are TGCGCCAGCAGCCAGGGCCGGGGGTACGGCGAGACCCAGTACTTC. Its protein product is CASSQGRGYGETQYF.

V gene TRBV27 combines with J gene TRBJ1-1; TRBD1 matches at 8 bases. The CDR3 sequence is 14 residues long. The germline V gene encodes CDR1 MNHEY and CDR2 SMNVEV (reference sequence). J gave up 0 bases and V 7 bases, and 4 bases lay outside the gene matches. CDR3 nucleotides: TGTGCCAGCATAAGACAGGGGATGAACACTGAAGCTTTCTTT. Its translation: CASIRQGMNTEAFF.

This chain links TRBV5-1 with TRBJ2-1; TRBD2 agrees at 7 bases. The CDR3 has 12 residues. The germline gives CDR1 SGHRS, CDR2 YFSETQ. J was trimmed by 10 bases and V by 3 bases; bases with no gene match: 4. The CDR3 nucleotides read TGCGCCAGCAGCTGGACTAGTAAGGAGCAGTTCTTC. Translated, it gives CASSWTSKEQFF.

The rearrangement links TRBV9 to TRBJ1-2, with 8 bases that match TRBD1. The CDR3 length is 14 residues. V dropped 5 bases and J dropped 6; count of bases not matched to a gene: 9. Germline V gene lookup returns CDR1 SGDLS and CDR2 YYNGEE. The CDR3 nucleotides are TGTGCCAGCAGTCCTTATTCGACAGGGGATGGCTACACCTTC. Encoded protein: CASSPYSTGDGYTF.

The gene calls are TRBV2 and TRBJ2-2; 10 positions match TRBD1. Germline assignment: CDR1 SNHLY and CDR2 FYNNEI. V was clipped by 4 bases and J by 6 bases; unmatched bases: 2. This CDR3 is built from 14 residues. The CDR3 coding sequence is TGTGCCAGCAGTGTCGGACAGGGGGCCGGGGAGCTGTTTTTT. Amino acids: CASSVGQGAGELFF.

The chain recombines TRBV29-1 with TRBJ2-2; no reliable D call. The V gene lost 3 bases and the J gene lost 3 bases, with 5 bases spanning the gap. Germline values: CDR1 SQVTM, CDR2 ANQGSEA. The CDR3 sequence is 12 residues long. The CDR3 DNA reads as TGCAGCGTTGACCGGGACACCGGGGAGCTGTTTTTT. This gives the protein CSVDRDTGELFF.

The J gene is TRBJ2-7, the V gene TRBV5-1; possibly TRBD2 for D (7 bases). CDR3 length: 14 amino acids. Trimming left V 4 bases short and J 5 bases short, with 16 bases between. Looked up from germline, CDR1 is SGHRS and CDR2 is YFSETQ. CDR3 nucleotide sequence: TGCGCCAGCAGCCATGGGGAGGGGGACAACGAGCAGTACTTC. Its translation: CASSHGEGDNEQYF.

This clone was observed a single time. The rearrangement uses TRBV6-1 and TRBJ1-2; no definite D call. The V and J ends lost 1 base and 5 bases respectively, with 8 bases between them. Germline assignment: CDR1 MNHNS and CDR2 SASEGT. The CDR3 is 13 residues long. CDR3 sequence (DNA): TGTGCCAGCAGTGAAGTCGCGGAGTATGGCTACACCTTC. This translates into CASSEVAEYGYTF.

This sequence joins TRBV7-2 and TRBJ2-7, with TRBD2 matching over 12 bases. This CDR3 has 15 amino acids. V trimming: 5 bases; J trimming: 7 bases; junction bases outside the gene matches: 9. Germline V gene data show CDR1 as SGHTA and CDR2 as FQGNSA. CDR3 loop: CASSKTTSGSQEQYF. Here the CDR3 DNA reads TGTGCCAGCAGCAAGACGACTAGCGGGAGTCAGGAGCAGTACTTC. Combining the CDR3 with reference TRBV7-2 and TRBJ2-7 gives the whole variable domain GAGVSQSPSNKVTEKGKDVELRCDPISGHTALYWYRQSLGQGLEFLIYFQGNSAPDKSGLPSDRFSAERTGGSVSTLTIQRTQQEDSAVYLCASSKTTSGSQEQYFGPGTRLTVT.

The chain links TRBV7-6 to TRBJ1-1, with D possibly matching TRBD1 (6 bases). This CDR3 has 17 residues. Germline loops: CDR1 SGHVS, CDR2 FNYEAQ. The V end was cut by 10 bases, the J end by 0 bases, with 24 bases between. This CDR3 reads CATNHDQGTLLNTEAFF. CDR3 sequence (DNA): TGTGCCACCAATCATGACCAGGGGACCCTTTTGAACACTGAAGCTTTCTTT.

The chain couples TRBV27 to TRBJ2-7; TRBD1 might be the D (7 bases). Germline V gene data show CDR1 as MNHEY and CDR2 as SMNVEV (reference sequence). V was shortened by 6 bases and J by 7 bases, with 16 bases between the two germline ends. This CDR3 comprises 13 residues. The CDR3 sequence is CASRSQGGMEQYF. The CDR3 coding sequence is TGTGCCAGCAGGTCTCAGGGGGGAATGGAGCAGTACTTC.

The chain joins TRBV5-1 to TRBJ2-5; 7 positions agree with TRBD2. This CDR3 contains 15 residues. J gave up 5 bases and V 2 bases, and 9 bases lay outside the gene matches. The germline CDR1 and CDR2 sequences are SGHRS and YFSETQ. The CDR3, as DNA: TGCGCCAGCAGCTTAAGGGCGGGAGAGGGGGAGACCCAGTACTTC. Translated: CASSLRAGEGETQYF.